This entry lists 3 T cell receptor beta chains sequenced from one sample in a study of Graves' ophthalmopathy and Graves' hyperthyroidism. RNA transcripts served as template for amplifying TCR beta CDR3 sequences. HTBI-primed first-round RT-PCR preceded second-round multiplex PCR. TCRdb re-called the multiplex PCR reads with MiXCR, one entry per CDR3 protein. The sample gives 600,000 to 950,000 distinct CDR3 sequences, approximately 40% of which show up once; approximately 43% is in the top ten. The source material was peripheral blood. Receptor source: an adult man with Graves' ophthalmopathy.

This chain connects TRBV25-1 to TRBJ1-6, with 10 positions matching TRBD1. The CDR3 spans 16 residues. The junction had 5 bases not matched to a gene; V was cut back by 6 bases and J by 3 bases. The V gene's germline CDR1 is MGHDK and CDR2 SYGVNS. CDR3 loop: CASSPDRGGYNSPLHF. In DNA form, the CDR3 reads TGTGCCAGCAGCCCGGACAGGGGGGGCTATAATTCACCCCTCCACTTT.

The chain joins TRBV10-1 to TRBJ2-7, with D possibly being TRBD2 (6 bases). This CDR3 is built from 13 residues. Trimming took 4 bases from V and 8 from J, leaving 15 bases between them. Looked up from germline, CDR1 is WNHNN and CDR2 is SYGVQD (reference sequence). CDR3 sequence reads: CASSADGEDQQYF. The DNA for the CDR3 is TGCGCCAGCAGTGCTGACGGGGAGGATCAGCAGTACTTC.

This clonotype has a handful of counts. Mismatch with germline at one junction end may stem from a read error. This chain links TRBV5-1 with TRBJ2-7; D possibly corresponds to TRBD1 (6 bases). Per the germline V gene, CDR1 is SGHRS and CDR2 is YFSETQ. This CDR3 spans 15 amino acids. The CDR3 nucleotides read TGTGCCAGCAGCCAACCCACAGGGAGCTCCTACGAGCAGTACTTC. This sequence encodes CASSQPTGSSYEQYF.